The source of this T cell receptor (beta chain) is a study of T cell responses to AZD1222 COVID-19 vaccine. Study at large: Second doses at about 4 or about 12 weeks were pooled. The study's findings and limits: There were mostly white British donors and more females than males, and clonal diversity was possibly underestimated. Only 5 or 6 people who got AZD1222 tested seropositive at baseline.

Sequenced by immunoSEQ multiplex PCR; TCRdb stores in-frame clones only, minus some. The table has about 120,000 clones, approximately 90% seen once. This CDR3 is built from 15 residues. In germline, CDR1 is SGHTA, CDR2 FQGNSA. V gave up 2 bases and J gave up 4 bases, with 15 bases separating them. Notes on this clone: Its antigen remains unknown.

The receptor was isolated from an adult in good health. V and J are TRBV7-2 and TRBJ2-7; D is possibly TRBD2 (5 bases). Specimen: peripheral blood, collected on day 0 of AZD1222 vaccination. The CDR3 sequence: CASSLRLSGRYEQYF. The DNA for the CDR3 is TGTGCCAGCAGCTTAAGATTGTCGGGAAGGTACGAGCAGTACTTC.